This TCR beta chain was sequenced for a study of cytomegalovirus exposure and HLA in healthy donors. Background on the study: The approximately 120 million unique TCR beta sequences, from 150 million to 200 million T cells, were found by an earlier analysis. General study findings and limits: It has been reported that TCR beta sequences accurately predicted the HLA-A and HLA-B alleles of most subjects. Later analysis identified 16,000 or so TCR beta sequences associated with HLA alleles, using a false discovery rate threshold of 0.05. Links to common viral pathogens appeared, in a later analysis, for several of the most significant clusters.

The germline V gene encodes CDR1 GTSNPN and CDR2 SVGIG (reference sequence). The CDR3 loop spans 14 amino acids. Trimming cost V 4 bases and J 8 bases; bases outside gene matches: 13. Points on this clone: As yet, its antigen is unknown.

Researchers ran the PCR with 60 Vbeta and 13 Jbeta primers. The protocol was immunoSEQ multiplex PCR, while the TCRdb copy is restricted to in-frame clones and leaves out a portion. This listing includes around 100,000 clones. Sequencing was done on a sample of PBMCs. The clonotype comes from a man between 40 and 49 years old in good health and CMV-seropositive. The genes are TRBV30 and TRBJ1-2; 7 bases line up with TRBD1. CDR3 DNA sequence: TGTGCCTGGAAGGCCAGGGGGGATTACGGGGGCTACACCTTC. Its translation: CAWKARGDYGGYTF.